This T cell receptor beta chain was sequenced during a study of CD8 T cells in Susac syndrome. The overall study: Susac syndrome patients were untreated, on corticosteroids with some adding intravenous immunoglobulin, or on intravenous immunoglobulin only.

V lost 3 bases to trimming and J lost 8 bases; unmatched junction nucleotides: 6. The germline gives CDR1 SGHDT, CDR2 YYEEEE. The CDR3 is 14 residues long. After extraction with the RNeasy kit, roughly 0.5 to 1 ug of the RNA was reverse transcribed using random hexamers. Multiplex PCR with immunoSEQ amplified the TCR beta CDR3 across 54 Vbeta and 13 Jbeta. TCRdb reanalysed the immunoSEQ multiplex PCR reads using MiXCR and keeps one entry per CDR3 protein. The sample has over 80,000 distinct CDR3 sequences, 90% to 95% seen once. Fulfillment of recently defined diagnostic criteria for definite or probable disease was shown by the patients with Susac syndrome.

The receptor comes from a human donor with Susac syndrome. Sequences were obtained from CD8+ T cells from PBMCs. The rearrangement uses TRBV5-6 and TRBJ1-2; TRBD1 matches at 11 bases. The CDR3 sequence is CASSSGQGAGGYTF. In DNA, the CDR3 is TGTGCCAGCAGCTCAGGACAGGGGGCCGGGGGCTACACCTTC.